This TCR beta chain is from a study of cytomegalovirus exposure and HLA in healthy donors. This cohort consisted of healthy bone marrow donors. Primers included in the PCR were 60 Vbeta and 13 Jbeta primers. In the authors' workflow: An analysis performed later counted 81 million or so unique TCR beta chains (roughly 10 million of them shared). Data came from immunoSEQ multiplex PCR; TCRdb stores just in-frame clones and leaves some out. Clonal size and the V and J genes are those of that table, whereas D and trimming came from the DNA. Its table records 90,000 to 100,000 clones. The CDR3 length is 15 residues. V was clipped by 5 bases and J by 3 bases, with 14 bases between them. Germline V gene data show CDR1 as SGHAT and CDR2 as FQDESV (reference sequence).

Sequences were obtained from PBMCs. The TCR was taken from a woman in her twenties or thirties in good health and CMV-seronegative. The V and J genes are TRBV11-1 and TRBJ2-1; tentatively, D is TRBD2 (6 bases). The chain's CDR3 is CASSAGTGVYNEQFF. CDR3 nucleotides: TGTGCCAGCAGCGCGGGGACGGGGGTCTACAATGAGCAGTTCTTC.